The sequence of this TCR beta chain was determined in a study of OX40 agonist ivuxolimab in advanced cancers. CDR3 size: 11 residues. In germline, CDR1 is LNHNV, CDR2 YYDKDF (reference sequence). Concerning this clone: Its antigen remains unidentified.

Whole-study results and caveats: CD8+ T cells were the subset that, on average, had more expanded clones than CD4+.

Sequencing was performed with immunoSEQ multiplex PCR; in TCRdb, only in-frame clones are kept and a portion is missing. The sample contains 15,000 to 20,000 clones, about 73% of which appear only once. The genes are TRBV15 and TRBJ1-5; D unresolved. Sequenced here: CD4+ or CD8+ T cells sorted from blood, sampled in a trial of the OX40 agonist ivuxolimab. The sequence came from an adult with an advanced solid tumor such as melanoma, head and neck, liver or kidney cancer. For the CDR3, the DNA is TGTGCATCTGGTAGCAATCAGCCCCAGCATTTT. This sequence encodes CASGSNQPQHF.